The clone carrying this T cell receptor (beta chain) was observed many times. No antigen is known for it. This specimen comes from a study of post-analysis software for immune sequencing data. Study-wide context: The cohort encompassed relapsing-remitting, secondary progressive and progressive-relapsing multiple sclerosis disease courses. Regarding the study as a whole: With F measure, samples from one preparation batch clustered together strongly. Patients showed TRBV5-6, TRBV5-1 and TRBV20-1 among roughly 5 TRBV segments more frequent than in controls. The study found significantly lower normalized Chao1 diversity in multiple sclerosis patients than in controls.

Unique molecular identifiers were built into the TCR beta cDNA libraries. Once about 0.95 to 10 million T cells were used, hundreds of thousands of cDNA molecules resulted. One entry per CDR3 protein results from TCRdb running MiXCR on the PCR reads. The sample contains hundreds of thousands of distinct CDR3 sequences, about 32% of which appear only once. Germline V gives CDR1 DFQATT, CDR2 SNEGSKA (reference sequence). CDR3 length: 20 amino acids. Trimming removed 4 bases from V and 4 bases from J; junction bases left unmatched: 20. This rearrangement joins TRBV20-1 to TRBJ2-3; 13 nucleotides match TRBD2. The TCR was taken from a girl aged 10-17 years with multiple sclerosis. Material: blood. The CDR3 sequence is CSATNALTSGGALRADTQYF. CDR3 DNA: TGCAGTGCTACCAACGCCCTCACTAGCGGGGGGGCACTGAGGGCAGATACGCAGTATTTT.